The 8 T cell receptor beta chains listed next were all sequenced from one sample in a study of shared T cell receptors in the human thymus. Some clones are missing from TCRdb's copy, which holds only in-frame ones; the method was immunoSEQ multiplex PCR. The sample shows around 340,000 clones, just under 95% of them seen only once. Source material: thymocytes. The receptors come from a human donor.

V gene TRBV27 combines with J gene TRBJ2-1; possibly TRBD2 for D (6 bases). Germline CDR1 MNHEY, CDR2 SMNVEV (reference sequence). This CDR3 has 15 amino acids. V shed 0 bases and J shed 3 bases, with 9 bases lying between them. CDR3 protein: CASSLSPSDYNEQFF. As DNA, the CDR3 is TGTGCCAGCAGTTTATCTCCTAGCGACTACAATGAGCAGTTCTTC.

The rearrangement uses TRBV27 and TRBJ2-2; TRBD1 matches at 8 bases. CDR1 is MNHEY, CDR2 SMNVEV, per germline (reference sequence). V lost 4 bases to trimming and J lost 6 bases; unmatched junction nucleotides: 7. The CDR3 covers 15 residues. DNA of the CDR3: TGTGCCAGCAGTTCGGACAGGGTAATAGCCGGGGAGCTGTTTTTT. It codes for CASSSDRVIAGELFF.

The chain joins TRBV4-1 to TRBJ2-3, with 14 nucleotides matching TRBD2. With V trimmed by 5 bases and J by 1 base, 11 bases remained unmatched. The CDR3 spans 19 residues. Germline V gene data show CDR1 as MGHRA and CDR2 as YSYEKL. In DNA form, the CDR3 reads TGCGCCAGCAGCACTCGACTAGCGGGAGGGCCGGGTGGCACAGATACGCAGTATTTT. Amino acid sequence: CASSTRLAGGPGGTDTQYF.

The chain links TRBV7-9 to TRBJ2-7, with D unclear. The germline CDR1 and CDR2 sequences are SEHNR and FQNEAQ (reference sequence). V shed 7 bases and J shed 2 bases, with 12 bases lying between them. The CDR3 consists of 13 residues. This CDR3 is CASTQSPPYEQYF. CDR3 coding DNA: TGTGCCAGCACCCAATCCCCCCCCTACGAGCAGTACTTC.

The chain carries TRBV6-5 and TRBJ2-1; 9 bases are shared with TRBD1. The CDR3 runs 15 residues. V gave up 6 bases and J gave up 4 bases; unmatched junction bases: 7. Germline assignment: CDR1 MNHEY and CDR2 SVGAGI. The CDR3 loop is CASSLGTGTYNEQFF. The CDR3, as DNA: TGTGCCAGCAGCCTTGGGACAGGGACTTACAATGAGCAGTTCTTC.

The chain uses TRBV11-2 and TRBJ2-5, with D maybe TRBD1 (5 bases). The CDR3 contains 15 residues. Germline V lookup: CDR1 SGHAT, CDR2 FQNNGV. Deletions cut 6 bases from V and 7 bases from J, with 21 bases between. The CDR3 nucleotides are TGTGCCAGCAGAAATTTGGGGCGGACAAAAGGGACCCAGTACTTC. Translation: CASRNLGRTKGTQYF.

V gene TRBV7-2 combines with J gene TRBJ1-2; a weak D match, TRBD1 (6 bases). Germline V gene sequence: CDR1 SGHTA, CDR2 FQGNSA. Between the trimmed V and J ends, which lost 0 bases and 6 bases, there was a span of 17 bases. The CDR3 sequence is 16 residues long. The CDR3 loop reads CASSLAGHGSLHGYTF. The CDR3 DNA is TGTGCCAGCAGCTTAGCGGGACACGGAAGCTTACATGGCTACACCTTC. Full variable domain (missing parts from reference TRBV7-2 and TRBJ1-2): GAGVSQSPSNKVTEKGKDVELRCDPISGHTALYWYRQSLGQGLEFLIYFQGNSAPDKSGLPSDRFSAERTGGSVSTLTIQRTQQEDSAVYLCASSLAGHGSLHGYTFGSGTRLTVV.

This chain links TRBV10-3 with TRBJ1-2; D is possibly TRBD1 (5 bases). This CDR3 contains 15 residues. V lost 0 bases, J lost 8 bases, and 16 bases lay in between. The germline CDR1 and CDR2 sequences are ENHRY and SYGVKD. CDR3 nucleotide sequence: TGTGCCATCAGTGAGTCGGGGGGGATCGGGCAAGGCTACACCTTC. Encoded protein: CAISESGGIGQGYTF.